Following are 29 T cell receptor beta chains from one sample sequenced in a study of cytomegalovirus exposure and HLA in healthy donors. The PCR used 60 Vbeta and 13 Jbeta primers. TCRdb keeps only in-frame clones here, not all; method: immunoSEQ multiplex PCR. Its listing shows under 130,000 clones. The sequenced sample was PBMCs. The receptors originated from a man aged 35 to 55 in good health and CMV-seronegative.

The gene calls are TRBV6-1 and TRBJ2-1; 9 positions agree with TRBD1. Germline values: CDR1 MNHNS, CDR2 SASEGT. V shed 1 base, J shed 2 bases, and the junction held 9 bases outside the gene matches. The CDR3 totals 18 residues. CDR3 DNA: TGTGCCAGCAGTGAAGAAACAGGGGGCTGGAGGACCTACAATGAGCAGTTCTTC. This codes for CASSEETGGWRTYNEQFF.

The chain links TRBV28 to TRBJ2-7, with D possibly matching TRBD2 (6 bases). The germline V gene encodes CDR1 MDHEN and CDR2 SYDVKM. The CDR3 spans 15 residues. Trimming pared 5 bases from V and 3 bases from J, leaving 17 bases between. This chain's CDR3 is CASSARLVRLYEQYF. The CDR3 nucleotides are TGTGCCAGCAGTGCCCGACTAGTTCGCCTCTACGAGCAGTACTTC.

V and J are TRBV2 and TRBJ1-5; D might be TRBD1 (5 bases). The CDR3 runs 13 residues. V dropped 8 bases and J dropped 1 base, with 9 bases sitting between them. In germline, CDR1 is SNHLY, CDR2 FYNNEI. CDR3 region: CASGEGSNQPQHF. The CDR3 DNA reads as TGTGCCAGCGGGGAGGGGAGCAATCAGCCCCAGCATTTT.

The chain uses TRBV4-3 and TRBJ2-3, with TRBD2 as a possible D gene (6 bases). The V gene lost 0 bases and the J gene lost 2 bases, with 18 bases spanning the gap. Germline V gene sequence: CDR1 LGHNA, CDR2 YSLEER. The CDR3 has 18 amino acids. The CDR3 DNA sequence: TGCGCCAGCAGCCAAGAGTTAGTTCGGCGGGGAGACACAGATACGCAGTATTTT. It encodes CASSQELVRRGDTDTQYF.

J is TRBJ2-6 and V is TRBV9; TRBD1 might be the D (5 bases). From germline, CDR1 is SGDLS and CDR2 YYNGEE. The ends were cut back, 1 base at V and 11 bases at J, with 25 bases in the middle. The CDR3 covers 18 residues. CDR3 loop: CASSVHLGAIPPSDVLTF. The CDR3 nucleotides read TGTGCCAGCAGCGTACACCTAGGGGCGATACCCCCTTCTGACGTCCTGACTTTC. Full variable domain (remainder filled in from reference TRBV9 and TRBJ2-6): DSGVTQTPKHLITATGQRVTLRCSPRSGDLSVYWYQQSLDQGLQFLIQYYNGEERAKGNILERFSAQQFPDLHSELNLSSLELGDSALYFCASSVHLGAIPPSDVLTFGAGSRLTVL.

V gene TRBV2 combines with J gene TRBJ2-1; D perhaps matches TRBD2 (6 bases). The CDR3 consists of 13 residues. The germline CDR1 and CDR2 sequences are SNHLY and FYNNEI. The V and J ends lost 6 bases and 0 bases respectively, with 6 bases between them. DNA of the CDR3: TGTGCCAGCAGCGGGAGCTCCTACAATGAGCAGTTCTTC. Translating gives CASSGSSYNEQFF.

The chain couples TRBV6-5 to TRBJ1-3; 7 bases fit TRBD1. CDR3 length: 13 amino acids. J was trimmed by 8 bases and V by 6 bases; bases with no gene match: 7. CDR1 is MNHEY and CDR2 is SVGAGI in the germline V gene. CDR3 sequence (DNA): TGTGCCAGCAGGGCAGAGGGGGCCCACACCATATATTTT. This translates into CASRAEGAHTIYF.

V gene TRBV5-1 combines with J gene TRBJ2-7; 11 bases line up with TRBD1. The junction had 10 bases not matched to a gene; V was cut back by 4 bases and J by 4 bases. CDR1 and CDR2 from the germline V gene are SGHRS and YFSETQ. The CDR3 length is 16 residues. CDR3 sequence: CASSGRGGTGGYEQYF. The CDR3 DNA reads TGCGCCAGCAGCGGGCGAGGGGGGACAGGGGGATACGAGCAGTACTTC.

The rearrangement joins TRBV11-3 to TRBJ2-2; 9 bases line up with TRBD1. The germline gives CDR1 SGHNT, CDR2 YENEEA. V lost 3 bases and J lost 3; bases outside the gene matches: 8. This CDR3 region has 17 residues. CDR3 protein: CASSLGTGQGYTGELFF. The DNA of the CDR3 is TGTGCCAGCAGCTTGGGTACGGGACAGGGATACACCGGGGAGCTGTTTTTT.

This chain links TRBV7-9 with TRBJ2-1; 7 nucleotides align to TRBD2. The CDR3 sequence is 15 residues long. Germline lookup yields CDR1 SEHNR and CDR2 FQNEAQ (reference sequence). Germline trimming cut 1 base from V and 6 bases from J; bases unmatched to any gene: 6. The CDR3 loop reads CASSLGPAGPNEQFF. As DNA, the CDR3 is TGTGCCAGCAGCTTAGGACCAGCGGGGCCCAATGAGCAGTTCTTC.

Note on this clone: Additional DNA sequences in this sample encode the identical CDR3. The chain uses TRBV28 and TRBJ1-2; D may be TRBD1 (5 bases). CDR3 length: 17 residues. From germline, CDR1 is MDHEN and CDR2 SYDVKM. The V end was cut by 5 bases, the J end by 3 bases, with 22 bases between. The CDR3 sequence: CASSLPPSGGTDYGYTF. The CDR3 DNA sequence: TGTGCCAGCAGTCTACCGCCTAGCGGAGGGACGGACTATGGCTACACCTTC.

V and J are TRBV7-6 and TRBJ2-7, with D perhaps matching TRBD1 (5 bases). This CDR3 has 12 residues. Looked up from germline, CDR1 is SGHVS and CDR2 is FNYEAQ. Trimming removed 5 bases at V and 7 bases at J, with 12 bases between. The CDR3 bases are TGTGCCAGCAGCCTCGACAGAAGTGAGCAGTACTTC. This encodes CASSLDRSEQYF.

The chain uses TRBV25-1 and TRBJ2-1; a possible D gene is TRBD2 (6 bases). Per the germline V gene, CDR1 is MGHDK and CDR2 is SYGVNS. The CDR3 loop spans 14 amino acids. CDR3 nucleotide sequence: TGTGCAACTAATCGACGGGAGTCTCACAATGAGCAGTTCTTC. It codes for CATNRRESHNEQFF.

The V and J genes are TRBV5-4 and TRBJ1-1; unclear D gene. Trimming stripped 4 bases from V and 0 bases from J, with 16 bases between. This CDR3 spans 16 amino acids. Germline values: CDR1 SGHNT, CDR2 YYREEE (reference sequence). The CDR3, as DNA: TGTGCCAGCAGCCACGAGTCAGGTCGCATGAACACTGAAGCTTTCTTT. Protein sequence: CASSHESGRMNTEAFF.

CDR3 loop: CASSLGQVKTGELFF. The CDR3 nucleotides are TGCGCCAGCAGCTTGGGGCAGGTTAAGACCGGGGAGCTGTTTTTT. The rearrangement uses TRBV5-1 and TRBJ2-2; no clear D gene. The V gene's germline CDR1 is SGHRS and CDR2 YFSETQ. This CDR3 comprises 15 residues. V lost 0 bases and J 5 bases, leaving 11 bases between the germline ends.

J is TRBJ2-3 and V is TRBV19; 7 nucleotides match TRBD2. CDR3 length equals 14 residues. Germline CDR1 reads LNHDA; CDR2 reads SQIVND (reference sequence). V lost 3 bases, J lost 2 bases, and 2 bases stayed unmatched. The CDR3 sequence: CASSMTSYTDTQYF. CDR3 DNA sequence: TGTGCCAGTAGTATGACTAGCTACACAGATACGCAGTATTTT.

V gene TRBV5-1 combines with J gene TRBJ1-5, with 7 bases matching TRBD1. Trimming removed 1 base from V and 5 bases from J; junction bases left unmatched: 3. There are 14 residues in the CDR3. Germline V lookup: CDR1 SGHRS, CDR2 YFSETQ. The CDR3 nucleotides are TGCGCCAGCAGCTTGACAGGGGAAGATCAGCCCCAGCATTTT. Protein product: CASSLTGEDQPQHF.

The chain uses TRBV11-2 and TRBJ2-1; TRBD2 matches 8 bases. CDR3 length: 14 amino acids. V was pared by 5 bases and J by 5 bases, with 5 bases of the junction left unmatched. Looked up from germline, CDR1 is SGHAT and CDR2 is FQNNGV. CDR3 residues: CASSPLAVHNEQFF. In DNA form, the CDR3 reads TGTGCCAGCAGCCCACTAGCGGTTCACAATGAGCAGTTCTTC.

This CDR3 is CASSLKHRTGGIISEAFF. Here the CDR3 DNA reads TGTGCCAGCAGCCTAAAGCACAGGACAGGGGGCATTATATCTGAAGCTTTCTTT. J is TRBJ1-1 and V is TRBV7-9, with 11 bases that match TRBD1. The CDR3 contains 18 residues. V trimming: 5 bases; J trimming: 6 bases; junction bases outside the gene matches: 17. The germline V gene encodes CDR1 SEHNR and CDR2 FQNEAQ (reference sequence).

This rearrangement joins TRBV18 to TRBJ2-5; possibly TRBD2 for D (6 bases). The CDR3 is 15 residues long. Germline-derived CDR1 and CDR2 are KGHSH and LQKENI. Trimming stripped 4 bases from V and 9 bases from J, with 21 bases between. The CDR3 reads CASSLGLERVLPQYF. In nucleotides, the CDR3 is TGTGCCAGCTCACTCGGATTGGAGCGGGTCCTCCCCCAGTACTTC.

CDR3 protein: CASTPSGRRGSGQYF. The CDR3 bases are TGTGCCAGTACCCCTAGCGGGAGGAGGGGGTCGGGGCAGTATTTT. V gene TRBV19 combines with J gene TRBJ2-3; 11 bases agree with TRBD2. V lost 7 bases, J lost 11 bases, and 14 bases stayed unmatched. This CDR3 is 15 amino acids long. Germline loops: CDR1 LNHDA, CDR2 SQIVND (reference sequence).

The chain couples TRBV30 to TRBJ2-2; D is perhaps TRBD2 (7 bases). V lost 7 bases and J 0 bases, leaving 12 bases between the germline ends. CDR1 is GTSNPN, CDR2 SVGIG, per germline (reference sequence). This CDR3 contains 14 residues. CDR3 amino acids: CAFREGANTGELFF. DNA of the CDR3: TGTGCCTTTAGGGAGGGGGCGAACACCGGGGAGCTGTTTTTT.

The gene calls are TRBV19 and TRBJ1-1; 10 bases fit TRBD1. The CDR3 is 14 amino acids. Per germline, CDR1 LNHDA and CDR2 SQIVND (reference sequence). The J segment lost 3 bases and the V segment lost 3 bases, leaving 1 base of the junction unmatched. The CDR3 nucleotides are TGTGCCAGTAGTATGGACAGGGGGGACACTGAAGCTTTCTTT. Encoded protein: CASSMDRGDTEAFF.

This chain joins TRBV19 and TRBJ1-1, with D possibly TRBD1 on 5 matching bases. The germline gives CDR1 LNHDA, CDR2 SQIVND (reference sequence). The CDR3 is 12 amino acids. The V gene lost 5 bases and the J gene lost 9 bases, with 13 bases spanning the gap. This CDR3 is CASSPKQEKAFF. The CDR3 nucleotides are TGTGCCAGTAGTCCGAAACAGGAAAAAGCTTTCTTT.

A note on this clone: The sample has other DNA sequences that encode this CDR3 too. This chain uses TRBV6-5 with TRBJ2-1; 8 bases are a match to TRBD2. Germline V gene lookup returns CDR1 MNHEY and CDR2 SVGAGI. Germline trimming cut 6 bases from V and 0 bases from J; bases unmatched to any gene: 4. This CDR3 spans 15 amino acids. The CDR3 is CASRRTSGSYNEQFF. CDR3 bases: TGTGCCAGCAGACGAACTAGCGGCTCCTACAATGAGCAGTTCTTC.

The CDR3 reads CASSSGTIANYGYTF. The CDR3 DNA is TGTGCCAGCAGCTCCGGGACAATAGCTAACTATGGCTACACCTTC. J is TRBJ1-2 and V is TRBV7-2; tentatively, D is TRBD1 (6 bases). The V gene's germline CDR1 is SGHTA and CDR2 FQGNSA. This CDR3 spans 15 amino acids. Deletions cut 4 bases from V and 0 bases from J, with 12 bases between.

V is TRBV9 and J is TRBJ1-3; D ambiguous. The V end was cut by 2 bases, the J end by 0 bases, with 9 bases between. Germline assignment: CDR1 SGDLS and CDR2 YYNGEE. There are 15 residues in the CDR3. Here the CDR3 reads CASSVIPSSGNTIYF. Written as DNA, the CDR3 is TGTGCCAGCAGCGTTATTCCGAGCTCTGGAAACACCATATATTTT.

The gene calls are TRBV19 and TRBJ1-5, with D possibly being TRBD1 (6 bases). CDR1 is LNHDA, CDR2 SQIVND, per germline (reference sequence). The CDR3 is 15 amino acids. V was clipped by 5 bases and J by 3 bases, with 14 bases between them. In DNA, the CDR3 is TGTGCCAGTAGTTATCTCCAGGGGCCCAATCAGCCCCAGCATTTT. This gives the protein CASSYLQGPNQPQHF.

The V and J genes are TRBV2 and TRBJ2-6; 7 bases are shared with TRBD1. There are 17 residues in the CDR3. Germline assignment: CDR1 SNHLY and CDR2 FYNNEI. J lost 0 bases, V lost 9 bases, and 11 bases had no gene match. The CDR3 loop is CASQSGTVPSGANVLTF. CDR3 bases: TGTGCCAGTCAATCCGGGACAGTTCCCTCTGGGGCCAACGTCCTGACTTTC.